The present T cell receptor (beta chain) was sequenced within a study of T cell responses to AZD1222 COVID-19 vaccine. Between the trimmed V and J ends, which lost 4 bases and 7 bases, there was a span of 14 bases. Germline lookup yields CDR1 LGHDT and CDR2 YNNKEL (reference sequence). There are 14 residues in the CDR3. Here immunoSEQ multiplex PCR was the method, and the copy in TCRdb shows in-frame clones only, minus some. The top ten clones hold less than 15% of a sample with over 100,000 clones, about 82% of them seen once. This material consisted of peripheral blood, taken on day 0 of AZD1222 vaccination. The clonotype comes from an adult in good health. This sequence joins TRBV3-1 (or the pseudogene TRBV3-2) and TRBJ2-1, with D tentatively TRBD1 (6 bases). In DNA, the CDR3 is TGTGCCAGCAGCCCGACCAGGGGATGGAATGAGCAGTTCTTC. This sequence encodes CASSPTRGWNEQFF.